This record looks at one TCR beta chain sequence and its context. This entry is derived from a study of T cell changes during pregnancy in multiple sclerosis. V lost 4 bases and J lost 3, with 10 bases in between. This CDR3 has 14 amino acids. Looked up from germline, CDR1 is SEHNR and CDR2 is FQNEAQ (reference sequence). Generated by immunoSEQ multiplex PCR, the TCRdb table keeps only in-frame clones and is missing some. The table lists tens of thousands of clones, about 94% of them singletons. V is TRBV7-9 and J is TRBJ1-3, with D hard to call. This material consisted of CD8+ T cells from peripheral blood mononuclear cells, taken after pregnancy. The receptor was derived from a female donor with multiple sclerosis, enrolled in a pregnancy study. This chain's CDR3 is CASSSTGDGNTIYF. The CDR3, as DNA: TGTGCCAGCAGCTCAACCGGGGATGGAAACACCATATATTTT.